This entry lists 21 T cell receptor beta chains sequenced from one sample in a study of blood T cell repertoires in COVID-19. The table came from immunoSEQ multiplex PCR; TCRdb's copy has only in-frame clones and leaves some out. The profile shows 150,000 to 250,000 clones, around 90% of them singletons. Sequences were obtained from PBMCs or T cells enriched from blood (not recorded which). Every receptor here comes from a woman in her thirties who had recovered from COVID-19.

This chain uses TRBV6-2 or TRBV6-3 with TRBJ2-5; D might be TRBD1 (5 bases). Trimming stripped 4 bases from V and 4 bases from J, with 7 bases between. The CDR3 has 12 amino acids. Germline lookup yields CDR1 MNHEY and CDR2 SVGEGT. CDR3 DNA sequence: TGTGCCAGCAGTTTAAGGGGAGAGACCCAGTACTTC. Translation: CASSLRGETQYF.

In this sample, this clone turned up a few times. The V and J genes are TRBV6-5 and TRBJ1-1; 7 bases are shared with TRBD1. This CDR3 is 13 amino acids long. Germline V gives CDR1 MNHEY, CDR2 SVGAGI. Germline trimming cut 6 bases from V and 3 bases from J; bases unmatched to any gene: 4. The CDR3 DNA follows: TGTGCCAGCAGCCCGACAGGGTACACTGAAGCTTTCTTT. Translation: CASSPTGYTEAFF.

This clone has just one count. The gene calls are TRBV25-1 and TRBJ2-7; 7 bases map to TRBD1. Germline trimming cut 8 bases from V and 3 bases from J; bases unmatched to any gene: 10. CDR1 and CDR2 (germline): MGHDK, SYGVNS. This CDR3 is built from 14 residues. CDR3 nucleotide sequence: TGTGCCAGCGAACCATACGGGACAGACTACGAGCAGTACTTC. Encoded protein: CASEPYGTDYEQYF.

This clone qualifies as medium-sized. This CDR3 is CASSLGVAVSYEQYF. CDR3 sequence (DNA): TGTGCCAGCTCCCTAGGGGTAGCGGTCTCCTACGAGCAGTACTTC. This chain connects TRBV11-2 to TRBJ2-7; TRBD2 is a possible D gene (6 bases). Germline assignment: CDR1 SGHAT and CDR2 FQNNGV. The CDR3 totals 15 residues. Between the trimmed V and J ends, which lost 8 bases and 0 bases, there was a span of 17 bases.

CDR3 in amino acids: CASRSRTVANTGELFF. CDR3 nucleotide sequence: TGCGCCAGCAGGTCCAGGACTGTGGCGAACACCGGGGAGCTGTTTTTT. V and J are TRBV5-1 and TRBJ2-2; maybe TRBD2 (5 bases). Between the trimmed V and J ends, which lost 5 bases and 0 bases, there was a span of 14 bases. CDR3 length: 16 residues. Germline V gives CDR1 SGHRS, CDR2 YFSETQ.

This chain links TRBV3-1 (or the pseudogene TRBV3-2) with TRBJ1-1; TRBD1 might be the D (5 bases). Trimming pared 2 bases from V and 2 bases from J, leaving 9 bases between. Germline values: CDR1 LGHDT, CDR2 YNNKEL (reference sequence). The CDR3 contains 14 residues. CDR3 coding DNA: TGTGCCAGCAGCCAACCAGGGCCCAACACTGAAGCTTTCTTT. Its translation: CASSQPGPNTEAFF.

V gene TRBV30 combines with J gene TRBJ1-1; D is unresolved. This CDR3 has 13 amino acids. V lost 2 bases, J lost 5 bases, and 12 bases lay in between. CDR1 GTSNPN and CDR2 SVGIG come from the germline V gene (reference sequence). CDR3 region: CAWSSVRGTEAFF. The CDR3 nucleotides are TGTGCCTGGAGTTCGGTAAGAGGGACTGAAGCTTTCTTT.

This rearrangement joins TRBV7-2 to TRBJ1-6, with 7 bases aligning to TRBD1. V shed 2 bases and J 10 bases; nucleotides not matched to a gene: 5. The CDR3 sequence is 14 residues long. CDR1 SGHTA and CDR2 FQGNSA come from the germline V gene. CDR3 DNA sequence: TGTGCCAGCAGCTTAACAGGGGTAGGGTCACCCCTCCACTTT. It yields the protein CASSLTGVGSPLHF.

The chain employs TRBV7-2 and TRBJ2-3; D is possibly TRBD2 (5 bases). From germline, CDR1 is SGHTA and CDR2 FQGNSA. This CDR3 contains 16 residues. V lost 2 bases and J 1 base, leaving 13 bases between the germline ends. The CDR3 here is CASSLINGKGTDTQYF. CDR3 DNA: TGTGCCAGCAGCTTAATTAACGGGAAGGGCACAGATACGCAGTATTTT.

The V call is TRBV3-1 (or the pseudogene TRBV3-2), the J call TRBJ2-3; 8 nucleotides align to TRBD2. The germline CDR1 and CDR2 sequences are LGHDT and YNNKEL (reference sequence). This CDR3 has 15 residues. Unmatched junction bases numbered 6, after V lost 0 bases and J lost 7 bases. CDR3 in DNA: TGTGCCAGCAGCCAAGACGCGGGGGGCGGATATACGCAGTATTTT. This encodes CASSQDAGGGYTQYF.

The gene calls are TRBV13 and TRBJ2-3; D perhaps matches TRBD2 (6 bases). Germline V gene data show CDR1 as PRHDT and CDR2 as FYEKMQ (reference sequence). Trimming removed 8 bases at V and 4 bases at J, with 16 bases between. The CDR3 loop spans 14 amino acids. For the CDR3, the DNA is TGTGCCAGCCGGCTGGGGGGAGGATCAGATACGCAGTATTTT. Protein product: CASRLGGGSDTQYF.

J is TRBJ1-1 and V is TRBV5-8; possibly TRBD1 for D (6 bases). The CDR3 runs to 16 residues. Trimming removed 0 bases at V and 1 base at J, with 13 bases between. In germline, CDR1 is SGHTS, CDR2 YDEGEE. The CDR3 coding sequence is TGTGCCAGCAGCTTGGGCCCGGGACAAAAGAACACTGAAGCTTTCTTT. This gives the protein CASSLGPGQKNTEAFF. The variable domain in full, completed from reference TRBV5-8 and TRBJ1-1, reads EAGVTQSPTHLIKTRGQQATLRCSPISGHTSVYWYQQALGLGLQFLLWYDEGEERNRGNFPPRFSGRQFPNYSSELNVNALELEDSALYLCASSLGPGQKNTEAFFGQGTRLTVV.

The table lists this clone with a count of one. This chain joins TRBV20-1 and TRBJ2-1; 8 nucleotides align to TRBD2. Trimming took 3 bases from V and 9 from J; bases not matched to a gene: 7. Germline assignment: CDR1 DFQATT and CDR2 SNEGSKA (reference sequence). The CDR3 has 13 residues. The CDR3 coding sequence is TGCAGTGCTAGTCCGGCGGGAGGCAGTGAGCAGTTCTTC. It translates to CSASPAGGSEQFF.

The gene calls are TRBV25-1 and TRBJ1-5; 8 nucleotides align to TRBD1. The J segment lost 4 bases and the V segment lost 4 bases, leaving 0 bases of the junction unmatched. The CDR3 covers 13 residues. The V gene's germline CDR1 is MGHDK and CDR2 SYGVNS. CDR3 DNA sequence: TGTGCCAGCAGTGGGACAGGGAATCAGCCCCAGCATTTT. It translates to CASSGTGNQPQHF.

V usage is TRBV29-1 and J usage is TRBJ1-2; 7 bases line up with TRBD1. Trimming cost V 5 bases and J 0 bases; bases outside gene matches: 12. Germline loops: CDR1 SQVTM, CDR2 ANQGSEA. This CDR3 region has 16 residues. CDR3 bases: TGCAGCGTTTTACAGGGGACGAGCCCTTCTAACTATGGCTACACCTTC. This gives the protein CSVLQGTSPSNYGYTF.

Here the CDR3 reads CAWVIVEGTEAFF. The CDR3 bases are TGTGCCTGGGTCATAGTTGAGGGTACAGAAGCTTTCTTT. This chain uses TRBV30 with TRBJ1-1; D is undetermined. The germline gives CDR1 GTSNPN, CDR2 SVGIG (reference sequence). The V and J ends lost 5 bases and 8 bases respectively, with 18 bases between them. The CDR3 is 13 residues long.

The chain joins TRBV9 to TRBJ1-2; a weak D match, TRBD1 (6 bases). Germline loops: CDR1 SGDLS, CDR2 YYNGEE. V dropped 7 bases and J dropped 6 bases, with 22 bases sitting between them. This CDR3 contains 15 residues. In DNA, the CDR3 is TGTGCCAGCCACCGGACAGCCCACCCGAGGGATGGCTACACCTTC. Translation: CASHRTAHPRDGYTF. The full variable domain, completed using reference TRBV9 and TRBJ1-2, is DSGVTQTPKHLITATGQRVTLRCSPRSGDLSVYWYQQSLDQGLQFLIQYYNGEERAKGNILERFSAQQFPDLHSELNLSSLELGDSALYFCASHRTAHPRDGYTFGSGTRLTVV.

CDR3 region: CASSLVPGSPDTQYF. CDR3 coding DNA: TGTGCCAGCAGCTTAGTTCCAGGGTCCCCAGATACGCAGTATTTT. The chain links TRBV7-9 to TRBJ2-3, with D possibly being TRBD1 (5 bases). CDR3 length equals 15 residues. V was cut by 1 base and J by 4 bases, with 12 bases left in between. Germline-derived CDR1 and CDR2 are SEHNR and FQNEAQ (reference sequence).

V and J are TRBV2 and TRBJ1-2; perhaps TRBD1 as D (5 bases). V was pared by 3 bases and J by 4 bases, with 24 bases between. The CDR3 spans 18 residues. CDR1 is SNHLY, CDR2 FYNNEI, per germline. The CDR3 DNA sequence: TGTGCCAGCAGTGATGGGCCCGGGGGGGAGCCCTTGGGCTATGGCTACACCTTC. This encodes CASSDGPGGEPLGYGYTF.

The sample holds one count of this clone. This chain uses TRBV11-3 with TRBJ2-1; 7 positions agree with TRBD2. Germline V gives CDR1 SGHNT, CDR2 YENEEA. V was clipped by 4 bases and J by 2 bases; unmatched bases: 8. The CDR3 consists of 16 residues. The CDR3: CASSSSSGGPYNEQFF. The CDR3, as DNA: TGTGCCAGCAGCTCCTCTAGCGGAGGGCCCTACAATGAGCAGTTCTTC.

V is TRBV7-9 and J is TRBJ2-3; 11 bases match TRBD2. Trimming took 11 bases from V and 4 from J; bases not matched to a gene: 8. The CDR3 sequence is 14 residues long. From germline, CDR1 is SEHNR and CDR2 FQNEAQ (reference sequence). CDR3 region: CASTASGRPDTQYF. The DNA of the CDR3 is TGTGCCTCGACAGCTAGCGGGAGGCCAGATACGCAGTATTTT. Combining the CDR3 with reference TRBV7-9 and TRBJ2-3 gives the whole variable domain DTGVSQNPRHKITKRGQNVTFRCDPISEHNRLYWYRQTLGQGPEFLTYFQNEAQLEKSRLLSDRFSAERPKGSFSTLEIQRTEQGDSAMYLCASTASGRPDTQYFGPGTRLTVL.